The 18 T cell receptor beta chains listed next were all sequenced from one sample in a study of Tregs in tolerant kidney transplant recipients. Repertoires were generated with immunoSEQ multiplex PCR, while TCRdb's copy carries only in-frame clones and drops some. Among 60,000 to 70,000 clones listed, about nine tenths were seen once. The sequencing used CD8+ T cells from blood, collected before the transplant. The receptors were gathered from a human donor who received a combined kidney and bone marrow transplant.

This rearrangement joins TRBV9 to TRBJ2-5; a weak D match, TRBD2 (5 bases). The J call is uncertain, as TRBJ2-7 better fits the DNA end. CDR1 is SGDLS, CDR2 YYNGEE, per germline. The CDR3 has 14 amino acids. The CDR3 region is CASSPEAESYEQYF. CDR3 in DNA: TGTGCCAGCAGCCCGGAGGCGGAGTCCTACGAGCAGTACTTC.

This chain joins TRBV27 and TRBJ2-1; D perhaps matches TRBD2 (7 bases). CDR3 length: 16 amino acids. Germline V lookup: CDR1 MNHEY, CDR2 SMNVEV (reference sequence). Trimming cost V 7 bases and J 2 bases, with 18 bases left between them. CDR3 sequence: CASTPRGGGAYNEQFF. The CDR3 DNA reads TGTGCCAGCACCCCAAGGGGAGGGGGGGCCTACAATGAGCAGTTCTTC.

The CDR3, as DNA: TGCGCCAGCAGCTTGACAGGGGTATCCTCCTACGAGCAGTACTTC. Translating it yields CASSLTGVSSYEQYF. The chain has TRBV5-1 and TRBJ2-7, with 7 positions matching TRBD1. After removal of 1 base from V and 0 bases from J, the junction contained 4 bases not matched to a gene. This CDR3 is built from 15 residues. Germline CDR1 reads SGHRS; CDR2 reads YFSETQ. Drawing the rest from reference TRBV5-1 and TRBJ2-7, the complete variable domain is KAGVTQTPRYLIKTRGQQVTLSCSPISGHRSVSWYQQTPGQGLQFLFEYFSETQRNKGNFPGRFSGRQFSNSRSEMNVSTLELGDSALYLCASSLTGVSSYEQYFGPGTRLTVT.

Concerning this clone: One end of the junction varies from germline; a read error may be responsible. CDR3 residues: CASSFLSAGTLVF. For the CDR3, the DNA is TGTGCCAGCAGTTTCCTATCCGCGGGGACCCTCGTCTTC. The V gene is TRBV28, the J gene TRBJ2-1; D is possibly TRBD2 (6 bases). From germline, CDR1 is MDHEN and CDR2 SYDVKM. The CDR3 runs 13 residues.

This clone was detected only once. The V gene is TRBV9, the J gene TRBJ2-7; the match to TRBD1 covers 7 bases. This CDR3 is 13 amino acids long. Trimming at V came to 4 bases and at J to 4 bases, leaving 5 bases not matched to a gene. Germline V gene sequence: CDR1 SGDLS, CDR2 YYNGEE. The CDR3 reads CASSPGQVYEQYF. CDR3 bases: TGTGCCAGCAGCCCTGGACAGGTATACGAGCAGTACTTC.

This clone was seen once. The chain couples TRBV18 to TRBJ2-7; 9 bases agree with TRBD1. The V gene's germline CDR1 is KGHSH and CDR2 LQKENI. The CDR3 is made up of 17 amino acids. The V gene end was trimmed by 3 bases and the J gene end by 5 bases; junction bases not matched to a gene: 14. CDR3 sequence reads: CASSPVSAGTGLHEQYF. CDR3 DNA sequence: TGTGCCAGCTCACCGGTATCAGCCGGGACAGGGTTACACGAGCAGTACTTC.

The sample holds one count of this clone. The rearrangement joins TRBV27 to TRBJ1-2; D might be TRBD1 (6 bases). The V end was cut by 4 bases, the J end by 8 bases, with 14 bases between. The CDR3 runs to 13 residues. Germline V gene sequence: CDR1 MNHEY, CDR2 SMNVEV (reference sequence). The CDR3 is CASSSRGLGGYTF. In nucleotides, the CDR3 is TGTGCCAGCAGTTCCAGGGGTCTCGGGGGCTACACCTTC.

The chain couples TRBV19 to TRBJ1-2; D gene ambiguous. The length of the CDR3 is 14 residues. From germline, CDR1 is LNHDA and CDR2 SQIVND (reference sequence). Trimming removed 2 bases from V and 3 bases from J, with 10 bases in between. The CDR3 nucleotides are TGTGCCAGTAGTATAAATCCGGGGTACTATGGCTACACCTTC. Its translation is CASSINPGYYGYTF.

This sequence joins TRBV12-5 and TRBJ1-2; D remains ambiguous. V dropped 0 bases and J dropped 3 bases, with 11 bases sitting between them. CDR3 length: 15 amino acids. CDR1 is LGHNT and CDR2 is FRNRAP in the germline V gene. The CDR3 DNA reads TGTGCTAGTGGTTTGGTCCGGGGTATCGACTATGGCTACACCTTC. Encoded protein: CASGLVRGIDYGYTF.

The V gene is TRBV6-5, the J gene TRBJ1-2; 8 positions agree with TRBD1. The V gene's germline CDR1 is MNHEY and CDR2 SVGAGI. V trimming: 0 bases; J trimming: 6 bases; junction bases outside the gene matches: 6. CDR3 length equals 15 residues. DNA of the CDR3: TGTGCCAGCAGTTACTCGAAGGACAGGGAGAATGGCTACACCTTC. It is translated as CASSYSKDRENGYTF.

CDR3 DNA sequence: TGTGCCAGCAGCTCCGGGACCCCGGGGGTTACGCTGTTTTTT. Translated, it gives CASSSGTPGVTLFF. The chain links TRBV7-6 to TRBJ1-4; D perhaps matches TRBD1 (5 bases). The CDR3 is 14 amino acids. Germline-derived CDR1 and CDR2 are SGHVS and FNYEAQ. V was clipped by 4 bases and J by 14 bases, with 20 bases between them.

This clone was counted between two and nine times. The chain links TRBV5-6 to TRBJ2-1, with D uncertain. Trimming removed 4 bases from V and 8 bases from J, with 7 bases in between. The germline V gene encodes CDR1 SGHDT and CDR2 YYEEEE. This CDR3 is 11 amino acids long. This chain's CDR3 is CASSLSHEQFF. The CDR3 coding sequence is TGTGCCAGCAGCCTAAGCCATGAGCAGTTCTTC.

The chain carries TRBV9 and TRBJ1-1; D is undetermined. The germline gives CDR1 SGDLS, CDR2 YYNGEE. V shed 4 bases and J shed 4 bases, with 11 bases lying between them. CDR3 length: 13 amino acids. This CDR3 reads CASSRPGSTEAFF. DNA of the CDR3: TGTGCCAGCAGCAGACCGGGGAGCACTGAAGCTTTCTTT.

The rearrangement links TRBV7-8 to TRBJ2-7; no reliable D call. V lost 1 base and J 4 bases, leaving 8 bases between the germline ends. CDR3 length: 13 amino acids. CDR1 is SGHVS, CDR2 FQNEAQ, per germline. Here the CDR3 reads CASSLVFAYEQYF. Here the CDR3 DNA reads TGTGCCAGCAGCTTAGTTTTTGCGTACGAGCAGTACTTC.

The chain carries TRBV6-5 and TRBJ1-5; D unclear. Germline V gene sequence: CDR1 MNHEY, CDR2 SVGAGI. The CDR3 has 13 amino acids. The germline V and J ends were trimmed by 4 bases and 4 bases, with 8 bases remaining between them. The CDR3 DNA is TGTGCCAGCAGTTCAATCAGGAATCAGCCCCAGCATTTT. Protein product: CASSSIRNQPQHF.

The chain links TRBV30 to TRBJ2-5; TRBD1 matches 9 bases. Near its end, the DNA agrees better with TRBJ2-7, so the J call may be wrong. Germline-derived CDR1 and CDR2 are GTSNPN and SVGIG (reference sequence). The CDR3 covers 14 residues. CDR3 sequence: CAWSPGQGYYEQYF. The CDR3, as DNA: TGTGCCTGGAGCCCAGGACAGGGGTACTACGAGCAGTACTTC.

V usage is TRBV14 and J usage is TRBJ2-1, with TRBD2 matching over 9 bases. This CDR3 contains 16 residues. The V gene end was trimmed by 3 bases and the J gene end by 8 bases; junction bases not matched to a gene: 11. The germline gives CDR1 SGHDN, CDR2 FVKESK. This CDR3 reads CASSQAGGRGNDEQFF. CDR3 sequence (DNA): TGTGCCAGCAGCCAGGCGGGGGGGAGGGGAAATGATGAGCAGTTCTTC.

This clone has just one count. The gene calls are TRBV4-3 and TRBJ1-1; D may be TRBD1 (5 bases). Germline assignment: CDR1 LGHNA and CDR2 YSLEER. V lost 0 bases to trimming and J lost 3 bases, with 11 bases between them. The CDR3 has 15 residues. CDR3 bases: TGCGCCAGCAGCCAAGACCGCAGACAGTACACTGAAGCTTTCTTT. Protein sequence: CASSQDRRQYTEAFF.